Presented here are 9 T cell receptor beta chains from one specimen sequenced in a study of monozygotic twins with inflammatory bowel disease. Following a re-call of the 5' RACE reads, TCRdb has one entry per CDR3 protein and lacks DNA. Across some 170,000 distinct CDR3 sequences, the top ten clones capture around 7% of the sample. Sample: blood. These receptors came from a human donor with ulcerative colitis or Crohn's disease, or a healthy co-twin of an affected twin (not recorded which).

V is TRBV5-8 and J is TRBJ2-1; the TCRdb D gene call, TRBD2, has no DNA to confirm it. The CDR3 length is 16 residues. Germline values: CDR1 SGHTS, CDR2 YDEGEE. CDR3 in amino acids: CASSYSSSGRGNEQFF.

CDR3 sequence reads: CASMGTGAYEQYF. The chain couples TRBV6-5 to TRBJ2-7; TCRdb selects TRBD1, and the lack of DNA leaves this call unchecked. Germline V gene data show CDR1 as MNHEY and CDR2 as SVGAGI. CDR3 length: 13 amino acids.

The chain carries TRBV12-3 or TRBV12-4 and TRBJ2-5; TCRdb designates TRBD1, a call that cannot be tested without DNA. This CDR3 contains 11 residues. The CDR3 loop reads CASLVGGTQYF.

The chain joins TRBV14 to TRBJ2-1. This CDR3 contains 13 residues. Germline CDR1 reads SGHDN; CDR2 reads FVKESK. The CDR3 sequence: CASSHNPFSEQFF.

The chain carries TRBV9 and TRBJ1-2; TCRdb designates TRBD1, a call that cannot be tested without DNA. CDR3 length equals 12 residues. The V gene's germline CDR1 is SGDLS and CDR2 YYNGEE. The CDR3 is CASSSGVHGYTF. Supplemented by reference TRBV9 and TRBJ1-2, the full variable domain reads DSGVTQTPKHLITATGQRVTLRCSPRSGDLSVYWYQQSLDQGLQFLIQYYNGEERAKGNILERFSAQQFPDLHSELNLSSLELGDSALYFCASSSGVHGYTFGSGTRLTVV.

The CDR3 loop is CASSLALRSGNTIYF. The V call is TRBV13, the J call TRBJ1-3. This CDR3 region has 15 residues. From germline, CDR1 is PRHDT and CDR2 FYEKMQ (reference sequence). The variable domain in full, with the rest retrieved from reference TRBV13 and TRBJ1-3, is AAGVIQSPRHLIKEKRETATLKCYPIPRHDTVYWYQQGPGQDPQFLISFYEKMQSDKGSIPDRFSAQQFSDYHSELNMSSLELGDSALYFCASSLALRSGNTIYFGEGSWLTVV.

The chain combines TRBV7-2 with TRBJ2-1; TCRdb proposes TRBD2, but this gene call is untestable without DNA. The CDR3 covers 13 residues. From germline, CDR1 is SGHTA and CDR2 FQGNSA. CDR3 sequence reads: CASSTGLANEQFF.

The rearrangement links TRBV4-3 to TRBJ2-7. The CDR3 is 13 residues long. CDR1 is LGHNA and CDR2 is YSLEER in the germline V gene. This chain's CDR3 is CASSQEDGYEQYF.

The rearrangement joins TRBV6-1 to TRBJ2-5; TCRdb selects TRBD2, and the lack of DNA leaves this call unchecked. CDR3 size: 15 residues. The germline V gene has CDR1 MNHNS and CDR2 SASEGT. CDR3: CASSPQLAGQETQYF.